The next 31 T cell receptor beta chains were all read from a single sample in a study of T cells after yellow fever vaccination. TCRdb re-derived calls from the 5' RACE reads in MiXCR, one entry per CDR3 protein. The sample consists of about 350,000 distinct CDR3 sequences, 4.1% of them appearing once. Sequences were derived from PBMCs, sampled 5 days after the yellow fever booster vaccination. All receptors derive from a man between 18 and 29 years old who received the YFV17D yellow fever vaccine.

This clonotype was observed many times. V gene TRBV7-9 combines with J gene TRBJ1-1; TRBD1 agrees at 9 bases. Germline loops: CDR1 SEHNR, CDR2 FQNEAQ (reference sequence). V gave up 6 bases and J gave up 5 bases; unmatched junction bases: 4. The CDR3 loop spans 13 amino acids. In nucleotides, the CDR3 is TGTGCCAGCAGTTGGACAGGGGTGACTGAAGCTTTCTTT. It specifies CASSWTGVTEAFF.

This clonotype was counted only a few times. V is TRBV7-9 and J is TRBJ2-1; TRBD2 aligns across 10 bases. This CDR3 contains 15 residues. Looked up from germline, CDR1 is SEHNR and CDR2 is FQNEAQ (reference sequence). Trimming removed 10 bases from V and 7 bases from J; junction bases left unmatched: 13. The CDR3 nucleotides are TGTGCCACCCCCTTCGTACTAGCGGGGAGGAATGAGCAGTTCTTC. Translating it yields CATPFVLAGRNEQFF.

This clonotype has a count of ten or more. The CDR3 nucleotides read TGTGCCAGCAGCTTCCCAGGGGGCTACACTGAAGCTTTCTTT. This translates into CASSFPGGYTEAFF. This rearrangement joins TRBV7-9 to TRBJ1-1, with TRBD1 matching over 8 bases. With V trimmed by 3 bases and J by 3 bases, 3 bases remained unmatched. This CDR3 region has 14 residues. CDR1 is SEHNR and CDR2 is FQNEAQ in the germline V gene (reference sequence). The full variable domain, its missing parts supplied by reference TRBV7-9 and TRBJ1-1, is DTGVSQNPRHKITKRGQNVTFRCDPISEHNRLYWYRQTLGQGPEFLTYFQNEAQLEKSRLLSDRFSAERPKGSFSTLEIQRTEQGDSAMYLCASSFPGGYTEAFFGQGTRLTVV.

This clonotype was picked up a small number of times. The chain is built from TRBV4-1 and TRBJ1-5; D remains ambiguous. CDR1 and CDR2 (germline): MGHRA, YSYEKL. This CDR3 is built from 16 residues. The V and J ends lost 0 bases and 3 bases respectively, with 12 bases between them. CDR3: CASSQDGYRPNQPQHF. In DNA, the CDR3 is TGCGCCAGCAGCCAAGATGGGTATCGGCCCAATCAGCCCCAGCATTTT.

This chain connects TRBV19 to TRBJ1-4, with D possibly TRBD1 on 5 matching bases. Germline-derived CDR1 and CDR2 are LNHDA and SQIVND (reference sequence). Trimming stripped 7 bases from V and 6 bases from J, with 18 bases between. The length of the CDR3 is 15 residues. CDR3 DNA sequence: TGTGCCAGTAACGACAGAGGACCCGGAGATGAAAAACTGTTTTTT. Protein sequence: CASNDRGPGDEKLFF.

In its sample, this clonotype was seen many times. The chain employs TRBV15 and TRBJ2-3; D gene uncertain. With 8 bases removed from V and 0 bases from J, the gap between germline ends came to 12 bases. The germline V gene has CDR1 LNHNV and CDR2 YYDKDF (reference sequence). The length of the CDR3 is 14 residues. The CDR3 nucleotides are TGTGCCACCTCAAGTGGGTTGAGCACAGATACGCAGTATTTT. Encoded protein: CATSSGLSTDTQYF. The full variable domain, in which reference TRBV15 and TRBJ2-3 provide the parts outside the CDR3, is DAMVIQNPRYQVTQFGKPVTLSCSQTLNHNVMYWYQQKSSQAPKLLFHYYDKDFNNEADTPDNFQSRRPNTSFCFLDIRSPGLGDTAMYLCATSSGLSTDTQYFGPGTRLTVL.

The chain couples TRBV7-3 to TRBJ1-2; unclear D gene. V shed 5 bases and J shed 2 bases, with 15 bases lying between them. The germline V gene encodes CDR1 SGHTA and CDR2 FQGTGA. This CDR3 region has 15 residues. The CDR3 sequence is CASSPSHTTNYGYTF. The CDR3 DNA reads as TGTGCCAGCAGCCCGTCACACACAACCAACTATGGCTACACCTTC.

The CDR3 loop is CASRPVGGGNEQFF. CDR3 in DNA: TGTGCCAGCAGGCCTGTCGGGGGGGGCAATGAGCAGTTCTTC. The genes are TRBV3-1 and TRBJ2-1, with 8 bases lining up with TRBD2. CDR1 is LGHDT, CDR2 YNNKEL, per germline (reference sequence). The CDR3 is 14 residues long. V was clipped by 6 bases and J by 6 bases; unmatched bases: 7.

Here the CDR3 DNA reads TGTGCCAGCAGTTTGGGGGGGGCTGGTTCAGATACGCAGTATTTT. Protein: CASSLGGAGSDTQYF. The chain recombines TRBV12-3 or TRBV12-4 with TRBJ2-3, with D possibly TRBD2 on 7 matching bases. The CDR3 spans 15 residues. V lost 3 bases, J lost 4 bases, and 14 bases lay in between.

This clonotype has only a few counts. The CDR3 nucleotides are TGTGCCAGCCACCCCAGCTCCTACAATGAGCAGTTCTTC. This codes for CASHPSSYNEQFF. The V call is TRBV2, the J call TRBJ2-1; D not certain. The CDR3 runs to 13 residues. Trimming took 8 bases from V and 0 from J, leaving 8 bases between them. The germline gives CDR1 SNHLY, CDR2 FYNNEI. The whole variable domain, filled in from reference TRBV2 and TRBJ2-1, reads EPEVTQTPSHQVTQMGQEVILRCVPISNHLYFYWYRQILGQKVEFLVSFYNNEISEKSEIFDDQFSVERPDGSNFTLKIRSTKLEDSAMYFCASHPSSYNEQFFGPGTRLTVL.

This clonotype has at least ten counts. V is TRBV5-1 and J is TRBJ2-1, with a weak D call TRBD1 (5 bases). The CDR3 length is 15 residues. The germline CDR1 and CDR2 sequences are SGHRS and YFSETQ. Trimming took 0 bases from V and 4 from J, leaving 11 bases between them. The CDR3 nucleotides read TGCGCCAGCAGCTTGGCCAGGGTTCGATACAATGAGCAGTTCTTC. This sequence encodes CASSLARVRYNEQFF.

V is TRBV6-5 and J is TRBJ2-2, with 7 nucleotides matching TRBD1. Germline V gene sequence: CDR1 MNHEY, CDR2 SVGAGI. CDR3 length: 15 amino acids. V shed 7 bases and J 1 base; nucleotides not matched to a gene: 6. The CDR3 is CASTSGTVNTGELFF. The CDR3 DNA is TGTGCCAGCACCTCCGGGACAGTGAACACCGGGGAGCTGTTTTTT.

The V gene is TRBV5-1, the J gene TRBJ1-1; D is ambiguous. Germline V gene lookup returns CDR1 SGHRS and CDR2 YFSETQ. The CDR3 is 14 amino acids. Deletions cut 10 bases from V and 8 bases from J, with 24 bases between. CDR3 region: CASRSWVNIPEAFF. The CDR3 nucleotides read TGCGCCTCCCGGTCCTGGGTAAACATTCCGGAAGCTTTCTTT.

This clonotype has only a few counts. The V gene is TRBV5-1, the J gene TRBJ2-7, with D unclear. Germline CDR1 and CDR2: SGHRS and YFSETQ. CDR3 length equals 13 residues. V dropped 0 bases and J dropped 7 bases, with 11 bases sitting between them. The CDR3 loop is CASSLDGRLEQYV. DNA for the CDR3: TGCGCCAGCAGCTTGGATGGCAGGCTAGAGCAGTACGTC.

The chain links TRBV9 to TRBJ2-7; 10 positions agree with TRBD2. The CDR3 is made up of 14 amino acids. Germline CDR1 SGDLS, CDR2 YYNGEE. V was pared by 0 bases and J by 6 bases, with 3 bases of the junction left unmatched. CDR3 nucleotides: TGTGCCAGCAGCGTAGATAGCGGGGGGCTCGAGCAGTACTTC. This translates into CASSVDSGGLEQYF.

J is TRBJ1-3 and V is TRBV7-9, with D possibly TRBD1 on 5 matching bases. This CDR3 spans 16 amino acids. Germline values: CDR1 SEHNR, CDR2 FQNEAQ (reference sequence). V was shortened by 5 bases and J by 2 bases, with 16 bases between the two germline ends. CDR3 nucleotides: TGTGCCAGCAGCACCACAGGATACCAAACTGGAAACACCATATATTTT. Its translation is CASSTTGYQTGNTIYF.

The V call is TRBV5-1, the J call TRBJ1-5; D is possibly TRBD1 (5 bases). The germline V and J ends were trimmed by 5 bases and 0 bases, with 12 bases remaining between them. This CDR3 has 15 amino acids. Germline V gene sequence: CDR1 SGHRS, CDR2 YFSETQ. The CDR3: CASRPDSYSNQPQHF. Written as DNA, the CDR3 is TGCGCCAGCAGGCCAGACAGTTATAGCAATCAGCCCCAGCATTTT.

This clonotype came up many times. V usage is TRBV28 and J usage is TRBJ1-1, with D hard to call. Germline V gene lookup returns CDR1 MDHEN and CDR2 SYDVKM. Trimming removed 3 bases at V and 2 bases at J, with 7 bases between. The CDR3 is made up of 13 amino acids. CDR3 amino acids: CASSLVTNTEAFF. CDR3 bases: TGTGCCAGCAGTTTGGTGACCAACACTGAAGCTTTCTTT.

The chain has TRBV7-2 and TRBJ1-4, with 9 bases that match TRBD1. The germline CDR1 and CDR2 sequences are SGHTA and FQGNSA. The CDR3 runs 15 residues. The V gene end was trimmed by 2 bases and the J gene end by 8 bases; junction bases not matched to a gene: 6. CDR3 DNA sequence: TGTGCCAGCAGCTTAAGAACAGGGGGCAGAGAAAAACTGTTTTTT. Translated, it gives CASSLRTGGREKLFF.

This sequence joins TRBV7-2 and TRBJ2-7; no clear D. The V gene's germline CDR1 is SGHTA and CDR2 FQGNSA. The CDR3 totals 14 residues. Trimming removed 3 bases from V and 2 bases from J, with 11 bases in between. The CDR3 region is CASSFVSSAYEQYF. In DNA form, the CDR3 reads TGTGCCAGCAGCTTCGTGTCCAGTGCCTACGAGCAGTACTTC. The entire variable domain, with the rest obtained from reference TRBV7-2 and TRBJ2-7, is as follows: GAGVSQSPSNKVTEKGKDVELRCDPISGHTALYWYRQSLGQGLEFLIYFQGNSAPDKSGLPSDRFSAERTGGSVSTLTIQRTQQEDSAVYLCASSFVSSAYEQYFGPGTRLTVT.

This clonotype appeared many times. This chain connects TRBV19 to TRBJ2-5, with D perhaps matching TRBD2 (5 bases). The V end was cut by 6 bases, the J end by 0 bases, with 8 bases between. This CDR3 has 13 amino acids. Germline lookup yields CDR1 LNHDA and CDR2 SQIVND (reference sequence). The CDR3 DNA is TGTGCCAGTAGCTCGGGGAACCAAGAGACCCAGTACTTC. Protein: CASSSGNQETQYF.

There are many counts of this clonotype. The V gene is TRBV18, the J gene TRBJ2-7; 13 bases are shared with TRBD2. The ends lost 2 bases at V and 3 bases at J; junction bases unmatched: 7. Looked up from germline, CDR1 is KGHSH and CDR2 is LQKENI. There are 17 residues in the CDR3. The CDR3 DNA reads TGTGCCAGCTCACCATCGACTAGCGGGGGGCGCTTCTACGAGCAGTACTTC. Protein sequence: CASSPSTSGGRFYEQYF.

This clonotype came up a few times. The V call is TRBV7-6, the J call TRBJ2-2; 11 bases fit TRBD1. Germline V CDR1 and CDR2: SGHVS, FNYEAQ. With V trimmed by 5 bases and J by 5 bases, 10 bases remained unmatched. CDR3 length: 17 residues. DNA for the CDR3: TGTGCCAGCAGCCGAGGACAGGGGGCCGGTATTACCGGGGAGCTGTTTTTT. It codes for CASSRGQGAGITGELFF.

This clonotype was counted only a few times. This rearrangement joins TRBV6-2 or TRBV6-3 to TRBJ2-1; TRBD2 matches 11 bases. J lost 12 bases, V lost 5 bases, and 12 bases had no gene match. The CDR3 contains 15 residues. Germline V lookup: CDR1 MNHEY, CDR2 SVGEGT. CDR3 nucleotides: TGTGCCAGCAGTGGACCGGAATCTAGCGGGGGGATGCAGTTCTTC. Amino acids: CASSGPESSGGMQFF.

This clonotype was recorded a few times. The chain couples TRBV27 to TRBJ1-5; D is perhaps TRBD1 (6 bases). The V gene lost 0 bases and the J gene lost 6 bases, with 18 bases spanning the gap. The CDR3 spans 17 residues. CDR1 and CDR2 (germline): MNHEY, SMNVEV (reference sequence). The CDR3 DNA reads as TGTGCCAGCAGTTTATCATACCGGGACATGACACTTCAGCCCCAGCATTTT. Its translation: CASSLSYRDMTLQPQHF.

The chain couples TRBV5-6 to TRBJ2-5; no clear D gene. V was shortened by 0 bases and J by 4 bases, with 13 bases between the two germline ends. There are 15 residues in the CDR3. Germline CDR1 reads SGHDT; CDR2 reads YYEEEE. The CDR3: CASSLGTGVPETQYF. The DNA of the CDR3 is TGTGCCAGCAGCTTGGGGACCGGAGTCCCAGAGACCCAGTACTTC. The whole variable domain, remainder taken from reference TRBV5-6 and TRBJ2-5, is DAGVTQSPTHLIKTRGQQVTLRCSPKSGHDTVSWYQQALGQGPQFIFQYYEEEERQRGNFPDRFSGHQFPNYSSELNVNALLLGDSALYLCASSLGTGVPETQYFGPGTRLLVL.

This clonotype was recorded at least ten times. This chain links TRBV7-2 with TRBJ1-1; the D is unclear. The CDR3 has 12 amino acids. Germline V gives CDR1 SGHTA, CDR2 FQGNSA. V was clipped by 5 bases and J by 6 bases, with 10 bases between them. The CDR3 bases are TGTGCCAGCAGCCGGACTGGCCCTGAAGCTTTCTTT. It is translated as CASSRTGPEAFF.

The genes are TRBV4-1 and TRBJ2-2; TRBD1 might be the D (6 bases). The CDR3 extends over 15 amino acids. Germline V CDR1 and CDR2: MGHRA, YSYEKL. Trimming removed 9 bases from V and 1 base from J, with 15 bases in between. The CDR3 DNA is TGCGCCAGTAATTCGGTCAGGGGGAACACCGGGGAGCTGTTTTTT. Its protein product is CASNSVRGNTGELFF.

This clonotype has a count of ten or more. This rearrangement joins TRBV6-2 or TRBV6-3 to TRBJ2-7; D unclear. The V gene's germline CDR1 is MNHEY and CDR2 SVGEGT. There are 13 residues in the CDR3. V lost 2 bases and J 6 bases, leaving 11 bases between the germline ends. CDR3 nucleotides: TGTGCCAGCAGTTACGGGGTTGAGCGCGAGCAGTACTTC. It is translated as CASSYGVEREQYF.

The sample holds a few counts of this clonotype. The CDR3 DNA follows: TGCGCCAGCAGCCCCACCGGGGACACAGATACGCAGTATTTT. As protein: CASSPTGDTDTQYF. This sequence joins TRBV4-3 and TRBJ2-3, with D perhaps matching TRBD2 (5 bases). This CDR3 comprises 14 residues. The ends were cut back, 4 bases at V and 2 bases at J, with 10 bases in the middle. Germline V gene sequence: CDR1 LGHNA, CDR2 YSLEER.

This clonotype has a handful of counts. J is TRBJ1-3 and V is TRBV4-2; D unresolved. Germline V gives CDR1 LGHNA, CDR2 YNFKEQ. With 0 bases removed from V and 0 bases from J, the gap between germline ends came to 9 bases. The CDR3 extends over 16 amino acids. CDR3 nucleotides: TGTGCCAGCAGCCAAGAACCGCTTAGCTCTGGAAACACCATATATTTT. Its protein product is CASSQEPLSSGNTIYF.